Listed below are T cell receptor beta chains from one sample, sequenced in a study of CD8 T cells in Susac syndrome. MiXCR was run by TCRdb on the immunoSEQ multiplex PCR reads, yielding one entry per CDR3 protein. This sample has roughly 100,000 distinct CDR3 sequences, with approximately 94% found just once. The specimen sequenced was CD8+ T cells from PBMCs. The receptors come from a human donor with Susac syndrome. CDR3s include the opening cysteine and the closing phenylalanine or tryptophan. The order of the fields is V gene, clone size, D gene, J gene, CDR3 protein, CDR3 DNA. D genes are given only for firm matches. Size tells how often a clone was seen (once, few, many) or the class of an expanded clone, and some rows leave it out.

v_call: TRBV9
clone_size: -
d_call: TRBD2
j_call: TRBJ2-7
cdr3_aa: CASSVEGEGEQYF
cdr3_nt: TGTGCCAGCAGCGTAGAAGGGGAGGGCGAGCAGTACTTC

v_call: TRBV6-1
clone_size: -
d_call: -
j_call: TRBJ2-7
cdr3_aa: CASSEPLGSGDEQYF
cdr3_nt: TGTGCCAGCAGTGAACCTTTGGGATCGGGGGACGAGCAGTACTTC

v_call: TRBV20-1
clone_size: -
d_call: -
j_call: TRBJ2-7
cdr3_aa: CSARRDTTYEQYF
cdr3_nt: TGCAGTGCCCGGCGGGACACAACCTACGAGCAGTACTTC

v_call: TRBV7-3
clone_size: -
d_call: -
j_call: TRBJ1-1
cdr3_aa: CASSLALNTEAFF
cdr3_nt: TGTGCCAGCAGTTTAGCCTTGAACACTGAAGCTTTCTTT

v_call: TRBV3-1
clone_size: -
d_call: -
j_call: TRBJ1-5
cdr3_aa: CASSQDPGRQPQHF
cdr3_nt: TGTGCCAGCAGCCAAGATCCGGGTAGGCAGCCCCAGCATTTT

v_call: TRBV27
clone_size: -
d_call: -
j_call: TRBJ2-2
cdr3_aa: CASSSYGGPNTGELFF
cdr3_nt: TGTGCCAGCAGTTCGTACGGGGGGCCGAACACCGGGGAGCTGTTTTTT

v_call: TRBV27
clone_size: once
d_call: -
j_call: TRBJ1-1
cdr3_aa: CASRLTKNTEAFF
cdr3_nt: TGTGCCAGCAGACTCACCAAGAACACTGAAGCTTTCTTT

v_call: TRBV7-9
clone_size: -
d_call: -
j_call: TRBJ2-7
cdr3_aa: CASSLGFGEQYF
cdr3_nt: TGTGCCAGCAGCTTGGGCTTCGGCGAGCAGTACTTC

v_call: TRBV7-9
clone_size: -
d_call: TRBD1
j_call: TRBJ1-1
cdr3_aa: CASSLEGTGGTEAFF
cdr3_nt: TGTGCCAGCAGCTTAGAAGGGACAGGGGGAACTGAAGCTTTCTTT

v_call: TRBV12-5
clone_size: once
d_call: -
j_call: TRBJ1-2
cdr3_aa: CASGLVPYGYTF
cdr3_nt: TGTGCTAGTGGTTTGGTACCGTATGGCTACACCTTC

v_call: TRBV2
clone_size: -
d_call: -
j_call: TRBJ2-1
cdr3_aa: CASGSRVREQFF
cdr3_nt: TGTGCCAGCGGGTCCCGGGTTCGTGAGCAGTTCTTC

v_call: TRBV7-9
clone_size: -
d_call: TRBD1
j_call: TRBJ2-5
cdr3_aa: CASSLGTGYHF
cdr3_nt: TGTGCCAGCAGCCTAGGGACAGGTTACCACTTC

v_call: TRBV12-3/TRBV12-4
clone_size: -
d_call: TRBD1
j_call: TRBJ2-6
cdr3_aa: CASTRDRGPGANVLTF
cdr3_nt: TGTGCCAGCACCCGGGACAGGGGGCCTGGGGCCAACGTCCTGACTTTC

v_call: TRBV20-1
clone_size: -
d_call: TRBD2
j_call: TRBJ2-2
cdr3_aa: CSARDGRTSGDTGELFF
cdr3_nt: TGCAGTGCTAGAGATGGAAGGACTAGCGGGGACACCGGGGAGCTGTTTTTT

v_call: TRBV27
clone_size: -
d_call: -
j_call: TRBJ1-2
cdr3_aa: CASSINSQNYGYTF
cdr3_nt: TGTGCCAGCAGTATAAACAGTCAAAACTATGGCTACACCTTC

v_call: TRBV6-5
clone_size: -
d_call: TRBD1
j_call: TRBJ2-7
cdr3_aa: CASSPGTGVYEQYF
cdr3_nt: TGTGCCAGCAGTCCCGGGACAGGGGTCTACGAGCAGTACTTC

v_call: TRBV2
clone_size: -
d_call: -
j_call: TRBJ2-5
cdr3_aa: CASSGGPQETQYF
cdr3_nt: TGTGCCAGCAGTGGAGGCCCCCAAGAGACCCAGTACTTC

v_call: TRBV19
clone_size: -
d_call: TRBD1
j_call: TRBJ1-1
cdr3_aa: CASRQGAGEAFF
cdr3_nt: TGTGCCAGTAGACAGGGGGCTGGTGAAGCTTTCTTT

v_call: TRBV5-6
clone_size: few
d_call: -
j_call: TRBJ1-5
cdr3_aa: CASSLGRQPQHF
cdr3_nt: TGTGCCAGCAGCTTGGGACGACAGCCCCAGCATTTT

v_call: TRBV29-1
clone_size: -
d_call: -
j_call: TRBJ2-7
cdr3_aa: CSVEPGPRGDEQYF
cdr3_nt: TGCAGCGTTGAACCTGGGCCGAGGGGTGACGAGCAGTACTTC

v_call: TRBV20-1
clone_size: -
d_call: TRBD1
j_call: TRBJ2-5
cdr3_aa: CSARVSPGQGSETQYF
cdr3_nt: TGCAGTGCTAGAGTCTCACCGGGACAGGGGTCGGAGACCCAGTACTTC

v_call: TRBV9
clone_size: once
d_call: -
j_call: TRBJ1-2
cdr3_aa: CASSVDVGDMLNYGYTF
cdr3_nt: TGTGCCAGCAGCGTAGACGTCGGGGACATGTTAAACTATGGCTACACCTTC

v_call: TRBV9
clone_size: -
d_call: -
j_call: TRBJ2-5
cdr3_aa: CASSVGTGRETQYF
cdr3_nt: TGTGCCAGCAGCGTAGGCACAGGGCGAGAGACCCAGTACTTC

v_call: TRBV9
clone_size: -
d_call: -
j_call: TRBJ1-1
cdr3_aa: CASSVTENTEAFF
cdr3_nt: TGTGCCAGCAGCGTAACAGAGAACACTGAAGCTTTCTTT

v_call: TRBV29-1
clone_size: -
d_call: -
j_call: TRBJ2-1
cdr3_aa: CSVEGGQLNEQFF
cdr3_nt: TGCAGCGTTGAGGGGGGGCAGCTGAATGAGCAGTTCTTC